These T cell receptor beta chains were read from a single sample in a study of T cell clonotyping in hematopoietic cell transplantation. This table comes from immunoSEQ multiplex PCR, and its TCRdb copy is limited to in-frame clones, with some not included. Altogether about 12,000 clones are present, approximately 68% being singletons, with the ten largest covering about 14%. This sample comprised peripheral blood mononuclear cells, obtained 180 days after allogeneic stem cell transplant. The receptors derive from a male patient between 55 and 70 years old who had an allogeneic stem cell transplant from an unrelated donor, so the T cells may come from the graft donor. Some clones in this sample may be carry-over from other donors' samples. CDR3s leave out the opening cysteine and the closing phenylalanine or tryptophan.

V gene: TRBV30; CDR3 protein: AWTNGRQLNTEAF
V gene: TRBV29-1; CDR3 protein: SVEAGESYGYT
V gene: TRBV25-1; CDR3 protein: ASSELTGDQPQH
V gene: TRBV5-4; CDR3 protein: ASSYLRNSYNEQF
V gene: TRBV28; CDR3 protein: ASNGVNYGYT
V gene: TRBV4-1; CDR3 protein: ASSPRSSGGPWEQY
V gene: TRBV9; CDR3 protein: ASSASGGRGNTIY
V gene: TRBV30; CDR3 protein: AWIRLGGIYGYT
V gene: TRBV10-3; CDR3 protein: AISEWGGTEAF
V gene: TRBV30; CDR3 protein: AQNRGAGYT
V gene: TRBV5-1; CDR3 protein: ASSLGAITYEQY
V gene: TRBV25-1; CDR3 protein: ASSRRGPNTEAF
V gene: TRBV6-5; CDR3 protein: ASSYGRAYQETQY
V gene: TRBV6-5; CDR3 protein: ASRISGTGQPQH
V gene: TRBV30; CDR3 protein: AWSRTGQQGTEAF
V gene: TRBV19; CDR3 protein: ASSPNRATNEKLF
V gene: TRBV7-8; CDR3 protein: ASSLEGAWQPQH
V gene: TRBV28; CDR3 protein: ASTGGVTQPQH
V gene: TRBV6-4; CDR3 protein: ASSDSLGSPLH
V gene: TRBV25-1; CDR3 protein: ASRPSSGDYNEQF
V gene: TRBV5-8; CDR3 protein: ASSLAKRYEQY
V gene: TRBV5-1; CDR3 protein: ASSLDPPYEQY
V gene: TRBV30; CDR3 protein: AWSVQGAGELF